These T cell receptor beta chains were read from a single sample in a study of blood T cell repertoires in COVID-19. This table comes from immunoSEQ multiplex PCR, and its TCRdb copy is limited to in-frame clones, with some not included. The sample shows roughly 180,000 clones, about 78% of them seen only once. The sample consisted of peripheral blood. These receptors were taken from a woman aged 45-60 years with active or convalescent COVID-19. CDR3s include the opening cysteine and the closing phenylalanine or tryptophan. The D gene is left open where the match is weak. Size tells how often a clone was seen (once, few, many) or the class of an expanded clone, and some rows leave it out.

DNA | CDR3 | V | size | D | J | length
TGTGCCAGCAGCGGCTGGGACAGGGGATCCGAGCAGTACTTC | CASSGWDRGSEQYF | TRBV9 | once | TRBD1 | TRBJ2-7 | 14
TGTGCCAGCAGCTTATCACTAGCTACTTACAATGAGCAGTTCTTC | CASSLSLATYNEQFF | TRBV7-8 | NA | NA | TRBJ2-1 | 15
TGTGCCAGCAGCCCTGGGACAGGTGTTGAGCAGTTCTTC | CASSPGTGVEQFF | TRBV7-9 | NA | TRBD1 | TRBJ2-1 | 13
TGCGCCAGCAGCCAAATGGGACTTCCCCAAGAGACCCAGTACTTC | CASSQMGLPQETQYF | TRBV4-1 | NA | NA | TRBJ2-5 | 15
TGCGCCAGCAGTGGGTTGGAGGGGGAGACCCAGTACTTC | CASSGLEGETQYF | TRBV5-1 | NA | NA | TRBJ2-5 | 13
TGTGCCAGCAGCTTGGGACAGGGGGGCAATGAGCAGTTCTTC | CASSLGQGGNEQFF | TRBV6-6 | many | TRBD1 | TRBJ2-1 | 14
TGTGCCAGTAGTATAGATCCATGGACAGGCAAGTCGTATCAGCCCCAGCATTTT | CASSIDPWTGKSYQPQHF | TRBV19 | NA | TRBD1 | TRBJ1-5 | 18
TGTGCCAGCAGAAAGGCGTCTTTTCCGGGAGGCTACACCTTC | CASRKASFPGGYTF | TRBV19 | NA | NA | TRBJ1-2 | 14
TGTGCCAGCAGCGCGGGACTAGCGGGAGGCCGTGGGACCGGGGAGCTGTTTTTT | CASSAGLAGGRGTGELFF | TRBV9 | NA | TRBD2 | TRBJ2-2 | 18
TGTGCCAGCAGTGAGAACGGACAGGGGGCGCGAAGCACTGAAGCTTTCTTT | CASSENGQGARSTEAFF | TRBV6-4 | NA | TRBD1 | TRBJ1-1 | 17
TGTGCCAGCAGCTTAGCGTGGGACAGGGCTTATGGCTACACCTTC | CASSLAWDRAYGYTF | TRBV7-8 | NA | TRBD1 | TRBJ1-2 | 15
TGTGCCAGCAGCTTCACAGATACGCAGTATTTT | CASSFTDTQYF | TRBV12-3/TRBV12-4 | few | NA | TRBJ2-3 | 11
TGCAGCGTAACTGGGTCTAACTCCGGGACAGAAGCTTTCTTT | CSVTGSNSGTEAFF | TRBV29-1 | NA | NA | TRBJ1-1 | 14
TGTGCCAGCAGCAAAGCGCCCTGCGTCCGGGACAGAGCCTCCCAGCAGTACTTC | CASSKAPCVRDRASQQYF | TRBV21-1 | once | NA | TRBJ2-7 | 18
TGTGCCACTTCGGACAGGGGGCTTAGCTATGGCTACACCTTC | CATSDRGLSYGYTF | TRBV19 | once | TRBD1 | TRBJ1-2 | 14
TGTGCCAGCAGCCAAGATCGGACAGGGAGTGAAAAACTGTTTTTT | CASSQDRTGSEKLFF | TRBV4-2 | few | TRBD1 | TRBJ1-4 | 15
TGTGCCTGGAGTGTCTCAGGGACAGGGCTGCCCCAGCATTTT | CAWSVSGTGLPQHF | TRBV30 | few | TRBD1 | TRBJ1-5 | 14
TGCAGTGCTAGTAGGACAGGGGGCGAACAGCCCCAGCATTTT | CSASRTGGEQPQHF | TRBV20-1 | few | TRBD1 | TRBJ1-5 | 14
TGTGCCTGGGGCCCGGGACAGGGCTCCGAGCAGTACTTC | CAWGPGQGSEQYF | TRBV30 | NA | TRBD1 | TRBJ2-7 | 13
TGCGCCAGCAGCGTGACTAGCGCCGGCGATACGCAGTATTTT | CASSVTSAGDTQYF | TRBV5-1 | NA | TRBD2 | TRBJ2-3 | 14
TGCGCCAGCAGTCTTGACAGCGAAGCTTTCTTT | CASSLDSEAFF | TRBV5-1 | once | NA | TRBJ1-1 | 11
TGCGCCAGCAGCCCCGACGGGAGTCCTAGCAATCAGCCCCAGCATTTT | CASSPDGSPSNQPQHF | TRBV4-3 | NA | NA | TRBJ1-5 | 16
TGTGCCAGCAGTGACCCCAAACCCCTACCCGGGGCCAACGTCCTGACTTTC | CASSDPKPLPGANVLTF | TRBV6-4 | NA | NA | TRBJ2-6 | 17
TGTGCCAGTAGTATTGGGACAGGGCTTGGGGGCTACACCTTC | CASSIGTGLGGYTF | TRBV19 | NA | TRBD1 | TRBJ1-2 | 14
TGTGCCAGCAGCCAGAGGAGAGATCAGCCCCAGCATTTT | CASSQRRDQPQHF | TRBV4-2 | NA | NA | TRBJ1-5 | 13
TGTGCCAGCAGTTACTCGCGGTTTCGGTTCGATGAAAAACTGTTTTTT | CASSYSRFRFDEKLFF | TRBV6-5 | NA | NA | TRBJ1-4 | 16
TGTGCCAGAAGCCCATCCGGGACATACCCAATAGCAAATCAGCCCCAGCATTTT | CARSPSGTYPIANQPQHF | TRBV5-3 | NA | NA | TRBJ1-5 | 18